Presented here are 4 T cell receptor beta chains from one specimen sequenced in a study of Ad26.COV2.S vaccination and SARS-CoV-2 variants. Treatment described: around 19 received Ad26.COV2.S at low or high dose, single or two shots; 5 received placebo; per-sample allocation not given. Samples were taken on day 63 after the first vaccine or placebo injection. Sequencing was performed with immunoSEQ multiplex PCR; in TCRdb, only in-frame clones are kept and a portion is missing. This sample has about 280,000 clones, with more than 70% found just once. The sample here was peripheral blood, taken in a trial of Ad26.COV2.S vaccine versus placebo. All receptors come from a person between 18 and 59 years old who received the Ad26.COV2.S COVID-19 vaccine or a placebo.

V usage is TRBV7-2 and J usage is TRBJ1-1, with TRBD1 matching 7 bases. The trim removed 2 bases at V and 2 bases at J, leaving 5 bases unmatched. The CDR3 is 15 residues long. Germline CDR1 and CDR2: SGHTA and FQGNSA. The CDR3 DNA reads as TGTGCCAGCAGCTTAAGGGGACAGACAAACACTGAAGCTTTCTTT. Translating it yields CASSLRGQTNTEAFF.

V gene TRBV13 combines with J gene TRBJ1-2; D gene unclear. V shed 0 bases and J shed 2 bases, with 1 base lying between them. This CDR3 has 12 residues. Germline V gives CDR1 PRHDT, CDR2 FYEKMQ (reference sequence). For the CDR3, the DNA is TGTGCCAGCAGCTTAGGGAACTATGGCTACACCTTC. This encodes CASSLGNYGYTF. Full variable domain (outside the CDR3, taken from reference TRBV13 and TRBJ1-2): AAGVIQSPRHLIKEKRETATLKCYPIPRHDTVYWYQQGPGQDPQFLISFYEKMQSDKGSIPDRFSAQQFSDYHSELNMSSLELGDSALYFCASSLGNYGYTFGSGTRLTVV.

The chain links TRBV18 to TRBJ2-5; TRBD2 might be the D (7 bases). This CDR3 spans 15 amino acids. Germline CDR1 reads KGHSH; CDR2 reads LQKENI. Trimming shortened V by 1 base and J by 5 bases, and 14 bases separated the two germline ends. CDR3 amino acids: CASSPLHREGETQYF. Written as DNA, the CDR3 is TGTGCCAGCTCACCACTGCACAGGGAGGGGGAGACCCAGTACTTC.

V usage is TRBV11-2 and J usage is TRBJ1-1; a weak D match, TRBD1 (5 bases). Trimming removed 5 bases from V and 5 bases from J, with 9 bases in between. CDR1 SGHAT and CDR2 FQNNGV come from the germline V gene. The CDR3 runs 12 residues. The CDR3 reads CASSRPGTEAFF. The CDR3 region has the DNA TGTGCCAGCAGCCGTCCAGGGACTGAAGCTTTCTTT.